The sequence of this T cell receptor (beta chain) was determined in a study of a mutant IDH1 vaccine in newly diagnosed glioma. Study at large: Initiation of the vaccine course occurred 4-6 weeks after radiotherapy alone, or alongside temozolomide cycles. There were roughly 62% males and about 38% females among treated patients, whose mean age was about 40 years. Pretreatment consisted of radiotherapy, temozolomide, or both, with most receiving both.

The data were produced by immunoSEQ multiplex PCR, yet TCRdb's version contains in-frame clones alone and is incomplete. The sample has 50,000 to 60,000 clones; just under 80% are singletons. The study's findings and limits: Among all patients, vaccine-induced immune responses occurred in around 94%.

Time point of the sample: week 5, during vaccination. Each dose of the vaccine consisted of 300 ug of mutant IDH1 20-mer peptide, with topical imiquimod. Turning to this clone: Its target is not known.

V was clipped by 3 bases and J by 5 bases; unmatched bases: 7. CDR3 length: 15 residues. The germline gives CDR1 SGHTA, CDR2 FQGNSA. The sequenced sample was PBMCs, obtained from a glioma patient whose treatment included an IDH1 peptide vaccine. This sequence joins TRBV7-2 and TRBJ2-7; TRBD1 agrees at 10 bases. The source is a man aged 50 to 60 with glioma. In DNA form, the CDR3 reads TGTGCCAGCAGCTTCCGGGACAGGGGAAGCGACGAGCAGTACTTC. Translating it yields CASSFRDRGSDEQYF.